These 23 T cell receptor beta chains originate from one sample sequenced in a study of blood T cell repertoires in COVID-19. Produced via immunoSEQ multiplex PCR; TCRdb's table is partial and in-frame only. The sample shows around 140,000 clones, almost 85% of them seen only once. The sequenced material came from PBMCs or T cells enriched from blood (not recorded which). The origin of the receptors is a woman aged 50 to 65 with acute COVID-19.

The V and J genes are TRBV5-4 and TRBJ2-7, with TRBD1 matching 9 bases. Trimming at V came to 6 bases and at J to 1 base, leaving 8 bases not matched to a gene. The V gene's germline CDR1 is SGHNT and CDR2 YYREEE (reference sequence). CDR3 size: 15 residues. CDR3: CASTTAGTGSYEQYF. The DNA for the CDR3 is TGTGCCAGCACCACGGCCGGGACAGGGTCCTACGAGCAGTACTTC.

This clone was seen only a few times. The V call is TRBV18, the J call TRBJ1-1; D possibly corresponds to TRBD1 (5 bases). The length of the CDR3 is 13 residues. Germline V gene lookup returns CDR1 KGHSH and CDR2 LQKENI. Trimming took 5 bases from V and 1 from J, leaving 8 bases between them. The CDR3 DNA reads TGTGCCAGCTCAACAACAGGGAACACTGAAGCTTTCTTT. Translating it yields CASSTTGNTEAFF. The full variable domain, in which reference TRBV18 and TRBJ1-1 provide the parts outside the CDR3, is NAGVMQNPRHLVRRRGQEARLRCSPMKGHSHVYWYRQLPEEGLKFMVYLQKENIIDESGMPKERFSAEFPKEGPSILRIQQVVRGDSAAYFCASSTTGNTEAFFGQGTRLTVV.

V gene TRBV5-6 combines with J gene TRBJ2-7, with D uncertain. Per the germline V gene, CDR1 is SGHDT and CDR2 is YYEEEE. The length of the CDR3 is 11 residues. Trimming cost V 5 bases and J 0 bases, with 3 bases left between them. The CDR3 loop reads CASSISYEQYF. The CDR3 nucleotides read TGTGCCAGCAGTATCTCCTACGAGCAGTACTTC.

V is TRBV3-1 (or the pseudogene TRBV3-2) and J is TRBJ1-5; tentative D call: TRBD1 (5 bases). CDR1 is LGHDT and CDR2 is YNNKEL in the germline V gene (reference sequence). CDR3 size: 13 residues. Trimming cost V 4 bases and J 6 bases, with 10 bases left between them. This chain's CDR3 is CASSPRGGQPQHF. CDR3 coding DNA: TGTGCCAGCAGCCCCCGGGGGGGTCAGCCCCAGCATTTT.

This chain joins TRBV7-9 and TRBJ1-1; 7 bases are a match to TRBD1. Germline CDR1 is SEHNR and CDR2 is FQNEAQ (reference sequence). The junction had 15 bases not matched to a gene; V was cut back by 3 bases and J by 8 bases. The CDR3 consists of 16 residues. The CDR3 DNA follows: TGTGCCAGCAGCTTGACAGGGCCTGGTCCTAGAGTAGAAGCTTTCTTT. Residues: CASSLTGPGPRVEAFF.

The chain employs TRBV11-2 and TRBJ1-4; D remains ambiguous. There are 14 residues in the CDR3. CDR1 is SGHAT, CDR2 FQNNGV, per germline. The V gene lost 6 bases and the J gene lost 5 bases, with 13 bases spanning the gap. The CDR3 loop reads CASRSGSLNEKLFF. The CDR3 nucleotides read TGTGCCAGCAGATCCGGGAGTCTGAATGAAAAACTGTTTTTT. The whole variable domain, filled in from reference TRBV11-2 and TRBJ1-4, reads EAGVAQSPRYKIIEKRQSVAFWCNPISGHATLYWYQQILGQGPKLLIQFQNNGVVDDSQLPKDRFSAERLKGVDSTLKIQPAKLEDSAVYLCASRSGSLNEKLFFGSGTQLSVL.

The V gene is TRBV11-3, the J gene TRBJ2-5; maybe TRBD2 (6 bases). The germline V gene encodes CDR1 SGHNT and CDR2 YENEEA. V was clipped by 6 bases and J by 5 bases, with 16 bases between them. This CDR3 region has 14 residues. CDR3 protein: CASSYGTSGETQYF. As DNA, the CDR3 is TGTGCCAGCAGTTACGGGACTTCGGGGGAGACCCAGTACTTC. The variable domain in full, with the rest retrieved from reference TRBV11-3 and TRBJ2-5, is EAGVVQSPRYKIIEKKQPVAFWCNPISGHNTLYWYLQNLGQGPELLIRYENEEAVDDSQLPKDRFSAERLKGVDSTLKIQPAELGDSAVYLCASSYGTSGETQYFGPGTRLLVL.

The chain carries TRBV7-9 and TRBJ1-2, with D uncertain. Germline-derived CDR1 and CDR2 are SEHNR and FQNEAQ (reference sequence). Trimming removed 5 bases at V and 4 bases at J, with 11 bases between. This CDR3 region has 13 residues. CDR3 sequence (DNA): TGTGCCAGCAGCACAACGGGGATCTATGGCTACACCTTC. It encodes CASSTTGIYGYTF.

V usage is TRBV2 and J usage is TRBJ2-7, with 7 bases matching TRBD1. The CDR3 extends over 16 amino acids. CDR1 is SNHLY, CDR2 FYNNEI, per germline. The V gene end was trimmed by 5 bases and the J gene end by 0 bases; junction bases not matched to a gene: 10. The CDR3 spells CASSNPGTVSSYEQYF. CDR3 bases: TGTGCCAGCAGTAACCCCGGGACAGTAAGCTCCTACGAGCAGTACTTC.

The chain couples TRBV6-2 or TRBV6-3 to TRBJ2-7; 11 nucleotides line up with TRBD2. The V and J ends lost 2 bases and 0 bases, in that order; junction bases with no gene match: 6. The CDR3 loop spans 17 amino acids. In germline, CDR1 is MNHEY, CDR2 SVGEGT. Here the CDR3 DNA reads TGTGCCAGCAGTTACGCTAGCGGGAGGTCCTCCTCCTACGAGCAGTACTTC. Translation: CASSYASGRSSSYEQYF.

This clone was picked up a small number of times. At the DNA level, this CDR3 is encoded by other sequences in the same sample as well. This chain uses TRBV7-8 with TRBJ2-1; 9 bases align to TRBD2. The junction had 5 bases not matched to a gene; V was cut back by 1 base and J by 4 bases. This CDR3 spans 16 amino acids. In germline, CDR1 is SGHVS, CDR2 FQNEAQ. The CDR3 loop is CASSLGAGGGYNEQFF. CDR3 DNA: TGTGCCAGCAGCTTAGGAGCGGGAGGAGGGTACAATGAGCAGTTCTTC.

In regard to this clone: Distinct nucleotide sequences in the sample also encode this CDR3. The V and J genes are TRBV4-3 and TRBJ1-2; 7 bases line up with TRBD1. CDR1 LGHNA and CDR2 YSLEER come from the germline V gene. Trimming at V came to 0 bases and at J to 4 bases, leaving 5 bases not matched to a gene. The CDR3 length is 15 residues. CDR3 bases: TGCGCCAGCAGCCAAGATGGACAGGCCATCTATGGCTACACCTTC. Translation: CASSQDGQAIYGYTF.

The chain joins TRBV27 to TRBJ1-1; D unresolved. In germline, CDR1 is MNHEY, CDR2 SMNVEV (reference sequence). The CDR3 totals 14 residues. V shed 0 bases and J shed 8 bases, with 13 bases lying between them. The CDR3 DNA is TGTGCCAGCAGTTTATCGGTGGAAGTCAGGGAAGCTTTCTTT. Amino acids: CASSLSVEVREAFF.

The chain recombines TRBV18 with TRBJ1-1; a possible D gene is TRBD1 (6 bases). Looked up from germline, CDR1 is KGHSH and CDR2 is LQKENI. The CDR3 totals 16 residues. Trimming took off 0 bases at V and 3 bases at J, with 14 bases between the two ends. Here the CDR3 DNA reads TGTGCCAGCTCACCACCGGTTCGGGGGGGCCACACTGAAGCTTTCTTT. The encoded protein is CASSPPVRGGHTEAFF.

The gene calls are TRBV7-6 and TRBJ2-5; 7 nucleotides align to TRBD2. With V trimmed by 1 base and J by 5 bases, 7 bases remained unmatched. The CDR3 runs 15 residues. Germline V lookup: CDR1 SGHVS, CDR2 FNYEAQ. CDR3 sequence reads: CASSLVLAGWETQYF. CDR3 nucleotide sequence: TGTGCCAGCAGCTTAGTGTTAGCGGGTTGGGAGACCCAGTACTTC.

The V call is TRBV7-3, the J call TRBJ2-3; 8 nucleotides agree with TRBD2. Germline V CDR1 and CDR2: SGHTA, FQGTGA. V was clipped by 6 bases and J by 5 bases; unmatched bases: 7. There are 14 residues in the CDR3. The CDR3 protein is CASRLSGSLDTQYF. The CDR3 DNA sequence: TGTGCCAGCAGGCTGAGCGGGAGTCTAGATACGCAGTATTTT. Using reference TRBV7-3 and TRBJ2-3 for the parts outside the CDR3, the full variable domain is GAGVSQTPSNKVTEKGKYVELRCDPISGHTALYWYRQSLGQGPEFLIYFQGTGAADDSGLPNDRFFAVRPEGSVSTLKIQRTERGDSAVYLCASRLSGSLDTQYFGPGTRLTVL.

The gene calls are TRBV19 and TRBJ1-5; D is unresolved. Germline CDR1 reads LNHDA; CDR2 reads SQIVND (reference sequence). Trimming pared 5 bases from V and 0 bases from J, leaving 11 bases between. This CDR3 contains 15 residues. The CDR3: CASSVAASSNQPQHF. The DNA of the CDR3 is TGTGCCAGTAGTGTTGCAGCGAGTAGCAATCAGCCCCAGCATTTT.

The chain recombines TRBV7-2 with TRBJ1-1; D is unresolved. Trimming stripped 3 bases from V and 10 bases from J, with 12 bases between. CDR1 and CDR2 (germline): SGHTA, FQGNSA. This CDR3 has 12 amino acids. This chain's CDR3 is CASSFRGGPAFF. The CDR3 DNA follows: TGTGCCAGCAGCTTTCGTGGAGGGCCAGCTTTCTTT.

The rearrangement joins TRBV5-4 to TRBJ2-1; 7 bases line up with TRBD1. CDR1 and CDR2 (germline): SGHNT, YYREEE (reference sequence). CDR3 length: 15 amino acids. V lost 2 bases to trimming and J lost 4 bases; unmatched junction nucleotides: 6. The CDR3 region has the DNA TGTGCCAGCAGCTTAGATAGGGGGCAGTACAATGAGCAGTTCTTC. Translating gives CASSLDRGQYNEQFF.

This chain connects TRBV7-3 to TRBJ2-5, with 7 bases that match TRBD1. Looked up from germline, CDR1 is SGHTA and CDR2 is FQGTGA. The V segment lost 7 bases and the J segment 6 bases; nucleotides outside the gene matches: 8. The CDR3 sequence is 13 residues long. Here the CDR3 reads CASTIDRVQTQYF. The CDR3 nucleotides are TGTGCCAGCACCATAGACAGGGTTCAGACCCAGTACTTC.

This rearrangement joins TRBV4-3 to TRBJ1-5; D gene uncertain. The CDR3 loop spans 18 amino acids. V lost 2 bases to trimming and J lost 3 bases, with 20 bases between them. Germline V CDR1 and CDR2: LGHNA, YSLEER. The CDR3 region is CASSQSWEVSGFNQPQHF. CDR3 nucleotides: TGCGCCAGCAGCCAATCCTGGGAGGTCAGTGGTTTCAATCAGCCCCAGCATTTT.

The chain is built from TRBV9 and TRBJ1-2; 9 bases align to TRBD1. V lost 2 bases and J lost 4; bases outside the gene matches: 3. The CDR3 totals 14 residues. Per the germline V gene, CDR1 is SGDLS and CDR2 is YYNGEE. CDR3 in amino acids: CASSVDRGVYGYTF. The DNA for the CDR3 is TGTGCCAGCAGCGTCGACAGGGGGGTCTATGGCTACACCTTC.

V and J are TRBV10-3 and TRBJ1-6; no firm D call. Trimming took off 10 bases at V and 8 bases at J, with 15 bases between the two ends. The CDR3 is 13 residues long. CDR1 and CDR2 (germline): ENHRY, SYGVKD. The chain's CDR3 is CATLGDGDSPLHF. DNA for the CDR3: TGTGCCACGCTCGGGGATGGTGATTCACCCCTCCACTTT.